The next 8 T cell receptor beta chains were all read from a single sample in a study of cytomegalovirus exposure and HLA in healthy donors. The primer mix had 60 Vbeta and 13 Jbeta primers. TCRdb's copy holds only in-frame clones and misses some; the assay was immunoSEQ multiplex PCR. The sample shows about 52,000 clones, and around an eighth sits with its ten largest clones. The sample taken for sequencing was PBMCs. Source of these receptors: a woman aged 55-69 years in good health and CMV-seropositive.

Points on this clone: Relative to the germline gene, one junction end is altered; a read error may explain this. This chain links TRBV6-1 with TRBJ2-7; 7 bases agree with TRBD1. CDR1 MNHNS and CDR2 SASEGT come from the germline V gene. This CDR3 is 13 amino acids long. The CDR3 is CASRRTGEGIDIF. DNA for the CDR3: TGTGCCAGCAGACGGACAGGCGAAGGGATTGATATCTTC.

The chain carries TRBV7-2 and TRBJ1-6; unclear D gene. The CDR3 covers 14 residues. Trimming removed 2 bases at V and 10 bases at J, with 12 bases between. The germline gives CDR1 SGHTA, CDR2 FQGNSA. The CDR3 sequence is CASSLLRVQSPLHF. In DNA, the CDR3 is TGTGCCAGCAGCTTATTGAGGGTCCAATCACCCCTCCACTTT.

Notes on this clone: Germline is not matched at one junction end, which may reflect a read error. The CDR3 protein is CASSMGQHQETQYF. The CDR3 region has the DNA TGTGCTAGCAGCATGGGACAACACCAAGAGACCCAGTACTTC. The chain employs TRBV7-7 and TRBJ2-5, with D possibly being TRBD1 (6 bases). The CDR3 spans 14 residues. Germline lookup yields CDR1 SSHAT and CDR2 FNYEAQ (reference sequence).

The chain recombines TRBV6-5 with TRBJ1-2; 7 bases are shared with TRBD1. J lost 4 bases, V lost 4 bases, and 12 bases had no gene match. The CDR3 has 16 residues. Germline V gene lookup returns CDR1 MNHEY and CDR2 SVGAGI. The CDR3 sequence: CASSLYPDREVYGYTF. CDR3 coding DNA: TGTGCCAGCAGTTTGTATCCAGACAGGGAAGTCTATGGCTACACCTTC.

This chain connects TRBV11-2 to TRBJ1-4, with D perhaps matching TRBD1 (6 bases). In germline, CDR1 is SGHAT, CDR2 FQNNGV. The CDR3 runs 15 residues. The ends were cut back, 5 bases at V and 8 bases at J, with 18 bases in the middle. The DNA of the CDR3 is TGTGCCAGCAGCCAGAGGGGGGGGAGTTGGGAAAAACTGTTTTTT. As protein: CASSQRGGSWEKLFF.

The rearrangement links TRBV7-9 to TRBJ2-5; maybe TRBD2 (6 bases). The germline gives CDR1 SEHNR, CDR2 FQNEAQ (reference sequence). This CDR3 has 15 residues. V was pared by 5 bases and J by 0 bases, with 13 bases between. The CDR3 bases are TGTGCCAGCAGCCAGTCACGGGGGAACCAAGAGACCCAGTACTTC. It yields the protein CASSQSRGNQETQYF.

V gene TRBV25-1 combines with J gene TRBJ1-6; TRBD1 might be the D (5 bases). Trimming took 1 base from V and 5 from J, leaving 12 bases between them. Germline assignment: CDR1 MGHDK and CDR2 SYGVNS. This CDR3 is 16 amino acids long. The CDR3 here is CASSEFGGTNNSPLHF. The CDR3 DNA sequence: TGTGCCAGCAGTGAATTCGGAGGGACCAATAATTCACCCCTCCACTTT.

Details on this clone: One junction end disagrees with the germline gene, perhaps due to a read error. The CDR3 reads CASSVAGSQYYQETQYF. CDR3 in DNA: TGTGCCAGCAGCGTAGCGGGCAGCCAGTACTACCAAGAGACCCAGTACTTC. The rearrangement joins TRBV7-9 to TRBJ2-5; 7 nucleotides match TRBD2. This CDR3 comprises 17 residues. Germline CDR1 is SEHNR and CDR2 is FQNEAQ (reference sequence).